A selection of T cell receptor beta chains follows, all from one sample in a study of cytomegalovirus exposure and HLA in healthy donors. Some clones are missing from TCRdb's copy, which holds only in-frame ones; the method was immunoSEQ multiplex PCR. The table records about 250,000 clones, less than 90% of them present only once. The source material was PBMCs. These receptor sequences come from a man aged 18 to 35 in good health and CMV-seropositive. The CDR3 runs from the conserved cysteine through the conserved F or W. The D gene is left open where the match is weak. Size values are once, few and many counts, or a class for expanded clones, and some rows have none.

CDR3nt	CDR3aa	abundance	d_gene	v_gene	j_gene
TGTGCCAGCAGCCCCAGTACCTACAATGAGCAGTTCTTC	CASSPSTYNEQFF	once	NA	TRBV5-4	TRBJ2-1
TGTGCCAGCAGCGCACTACTAGCGGGAGAGCAGTACTTC	CASSALLAGEQYF	NA	TRBD2	TRBV9	TRBJ2-7
TGTGCCAGCAGCTTTTACGTTCCAGGACTAGCGGGAGGGCGCCACGAGCAGTACTTC	CASSFYVPGLAGGRHEQYF	few	TRBD2	TRBV7-2	TRBJ2-7
TGCGCCAGCAGCTCCGGACTAGCGGGAACCCAGGGGGGAGAGACCCAGTACTTC	CASSSGLAGTQGGETQYF	NA	TRBD2	TRBV5-1	TRBJ2-5
TGTGCCAGCGAAGCTAGCGGGAGGAATGAGCAGTTCTTC	CASEASGRNEQFF	NA	TRBD2	TRBV7-6	TRBJ2-1
TGCGCCAGCAGCTTGGATAGACTAGCGGGAGAAAATGAGCAGTTCTTC	CASSLDRLAGENEQFF	NA	TRBD2	TRBV5-1	TRBJ2-1
TGCGCCAGCAGCCCTCGGGGCAGGGAGTACACTGAAGCTTTCTTT	CASSPRGREYTEAFF	NA	NA	TRBV5-1	TRBJ1-1
TGTGCCAGCAGCTTAGCGCTAGGTAGCTCCTACGAGCAGTACTTC	CASSLALGSSYEQYF	NA	NA	TRBV7-2	TRBJ2-7
TGTGCCAGCAGCTTAGGACAGTCCTATGGCTACACCTTC	CASSLGQSYGYTF	NA	NA	TRBV7-2	TRBJ1-2
TGCGCTTATGCGGGGAACGATGAGACCCAGTACTTC	CAYAGNDETQYF	NA	NA	TRBV29-1	TRBJ2-5